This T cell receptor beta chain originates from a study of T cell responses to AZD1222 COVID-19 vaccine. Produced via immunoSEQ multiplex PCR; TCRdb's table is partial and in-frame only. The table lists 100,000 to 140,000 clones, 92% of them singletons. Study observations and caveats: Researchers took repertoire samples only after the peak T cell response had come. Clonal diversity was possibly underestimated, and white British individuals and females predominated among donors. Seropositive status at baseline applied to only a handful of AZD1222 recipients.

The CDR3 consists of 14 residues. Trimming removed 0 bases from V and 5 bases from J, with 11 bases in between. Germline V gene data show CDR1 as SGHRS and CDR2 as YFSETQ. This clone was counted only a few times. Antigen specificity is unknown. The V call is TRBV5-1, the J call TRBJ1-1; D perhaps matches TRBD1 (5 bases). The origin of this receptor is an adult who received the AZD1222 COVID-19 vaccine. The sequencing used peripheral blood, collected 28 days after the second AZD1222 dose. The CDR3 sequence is CASSLGGRGTEAFF. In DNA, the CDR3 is TGCGCCAGCAGCTTGGGAGGGCGGGGGACTGAAGCTTTCTTT.